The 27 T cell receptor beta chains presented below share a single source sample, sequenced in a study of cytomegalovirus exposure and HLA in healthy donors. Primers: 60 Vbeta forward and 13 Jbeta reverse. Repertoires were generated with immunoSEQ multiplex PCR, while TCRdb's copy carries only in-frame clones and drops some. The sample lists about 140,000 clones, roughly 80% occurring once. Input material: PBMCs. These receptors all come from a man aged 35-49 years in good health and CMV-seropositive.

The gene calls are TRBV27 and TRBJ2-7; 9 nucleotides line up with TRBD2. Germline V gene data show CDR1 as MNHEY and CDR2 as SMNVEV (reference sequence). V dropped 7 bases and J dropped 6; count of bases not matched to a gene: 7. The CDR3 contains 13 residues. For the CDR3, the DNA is TGTGCCAGCACCCTTAGCGGGGGCCGCGAGCAGTACTTC. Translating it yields CASTLSGGREQYF.

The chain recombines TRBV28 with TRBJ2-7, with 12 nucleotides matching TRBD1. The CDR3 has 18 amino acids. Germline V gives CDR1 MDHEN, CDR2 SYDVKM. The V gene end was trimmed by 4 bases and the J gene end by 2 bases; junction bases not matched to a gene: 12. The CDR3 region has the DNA TGTGCCAGCAGTTCACGTACGGGACAGGGGGCGCTCCCCTACGAGCAGTACTTC. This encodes CASSSRTGQGALPYEQYF. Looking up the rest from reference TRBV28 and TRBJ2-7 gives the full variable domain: DVKVTQSSRYLVKRTGEKVFLECVQDMDHENMFWYRQDPGLGLRLIYFSYDVKMKEKGDIPEGYSVSREKKERFSLILESASTNQTSMYLCASSSRTGQGALPYEQYFGPGTRLTVT.

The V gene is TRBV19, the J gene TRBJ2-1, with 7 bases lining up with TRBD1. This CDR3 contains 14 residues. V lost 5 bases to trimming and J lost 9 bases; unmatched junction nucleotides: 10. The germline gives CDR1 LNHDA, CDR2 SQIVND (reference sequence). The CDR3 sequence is CASSFDRVLREQFF. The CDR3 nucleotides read TGTGCCAGTAGTTTTGACAGGGTCCTACGTGAGCAGTTCTTC.

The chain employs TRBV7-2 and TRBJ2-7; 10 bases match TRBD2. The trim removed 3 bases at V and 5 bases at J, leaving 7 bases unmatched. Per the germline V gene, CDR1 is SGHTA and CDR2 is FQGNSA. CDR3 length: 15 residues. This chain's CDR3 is CASSLELAGLHEQYF. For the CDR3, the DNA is TGTGCCAGCAGCTTGGAACTAGCGGGGCTGCACGAGCAGTACTTC.

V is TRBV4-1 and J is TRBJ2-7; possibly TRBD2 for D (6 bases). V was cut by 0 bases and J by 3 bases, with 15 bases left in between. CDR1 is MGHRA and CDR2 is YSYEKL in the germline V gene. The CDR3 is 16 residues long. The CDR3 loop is CASSQDRGFAFYEQYF. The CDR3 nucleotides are TGCGCCAGCAGCCAAGATCGGGGGTTTGCCTTCTACGAGCAGTACTTC.

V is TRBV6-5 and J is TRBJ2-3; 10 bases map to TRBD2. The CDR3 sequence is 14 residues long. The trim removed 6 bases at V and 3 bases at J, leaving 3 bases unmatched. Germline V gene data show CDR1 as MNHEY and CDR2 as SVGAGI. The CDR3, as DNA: TGTGCCAGCAGGCTAGCGGGAGAAACAGATACGCAGTATTTT. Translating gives CASRLAGETDTQYF.

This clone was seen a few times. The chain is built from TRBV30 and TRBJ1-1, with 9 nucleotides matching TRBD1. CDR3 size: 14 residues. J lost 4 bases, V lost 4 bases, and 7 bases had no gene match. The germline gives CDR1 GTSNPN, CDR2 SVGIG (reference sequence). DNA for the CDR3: TGTGCCTGGAACCACAGGACAGGGGCCACTGAAGCTTTCTTT. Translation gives CAWNHRTGATEAFF.

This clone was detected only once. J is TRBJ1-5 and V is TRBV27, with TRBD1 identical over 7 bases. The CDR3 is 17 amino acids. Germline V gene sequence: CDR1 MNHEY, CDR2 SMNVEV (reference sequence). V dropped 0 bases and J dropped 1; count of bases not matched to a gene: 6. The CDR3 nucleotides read TGTGCCAGCAGTTTATCCTTTGGCAGGGGGAGCAATCAGCCCCAGCATTTT. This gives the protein CASSLSFGRGSNQPQHF.

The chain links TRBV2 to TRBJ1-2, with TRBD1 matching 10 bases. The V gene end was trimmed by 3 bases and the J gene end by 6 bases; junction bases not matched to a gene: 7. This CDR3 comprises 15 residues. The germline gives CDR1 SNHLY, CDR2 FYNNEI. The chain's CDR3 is CASSDSGTGVHGYTF. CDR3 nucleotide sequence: TGTGCCAGCAGTGACTCCGGGACAGGGGTGCATGGCTACACCTTC.

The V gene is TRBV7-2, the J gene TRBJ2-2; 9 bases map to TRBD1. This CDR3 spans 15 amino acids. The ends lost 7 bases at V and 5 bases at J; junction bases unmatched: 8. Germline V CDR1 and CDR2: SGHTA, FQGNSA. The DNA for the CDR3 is TGTGCCAGCAAGATACCGGGACAGGGAACCGGGGAGCTGTTTTTT. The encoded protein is CASKIPGQGTGELFF. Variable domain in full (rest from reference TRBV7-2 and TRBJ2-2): GAGVSQSPSNKVTEKGKDVELRCDPISGHTALYWYRQSLGQGLEFLIYFQGNSAPDKSGLPSDRFSAERTGGSVSTLTIQRTQQEDSAVYLCASKIPGQGTGELFFGEGSRLTVL.

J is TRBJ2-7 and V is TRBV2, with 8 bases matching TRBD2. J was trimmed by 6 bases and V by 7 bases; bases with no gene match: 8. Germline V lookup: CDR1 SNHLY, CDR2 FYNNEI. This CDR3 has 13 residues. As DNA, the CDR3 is TGTGCCAGCACCACTAGCGGACTGCCCGAGCAGTACTTC. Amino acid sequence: CASTTSGLPEQYF.

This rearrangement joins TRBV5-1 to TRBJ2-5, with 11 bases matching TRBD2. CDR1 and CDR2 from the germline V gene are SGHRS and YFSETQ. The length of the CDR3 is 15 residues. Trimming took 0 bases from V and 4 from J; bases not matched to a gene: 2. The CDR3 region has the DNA TGCGCCAGCAGCTTGGCCCTAGCGGGAGGAGAGACCCAGTACTTC. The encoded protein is CASSLALAGGETQYF.

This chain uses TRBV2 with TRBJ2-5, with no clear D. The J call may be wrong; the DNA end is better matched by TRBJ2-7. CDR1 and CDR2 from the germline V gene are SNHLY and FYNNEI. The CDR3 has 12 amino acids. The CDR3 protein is CASRQADYEQYF. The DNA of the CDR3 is TGTGCCAGCCGTCAGGCGGACTACGAGCAGTACTTC.

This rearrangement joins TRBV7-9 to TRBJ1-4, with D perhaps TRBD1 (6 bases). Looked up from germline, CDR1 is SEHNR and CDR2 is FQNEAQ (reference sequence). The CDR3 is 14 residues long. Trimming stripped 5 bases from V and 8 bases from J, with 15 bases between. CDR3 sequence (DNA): TGTGCCAGCAGCCACCGGGACATGGGGGAAAAACTGTTTTTT. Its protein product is CASSHRDMGEKLFF.

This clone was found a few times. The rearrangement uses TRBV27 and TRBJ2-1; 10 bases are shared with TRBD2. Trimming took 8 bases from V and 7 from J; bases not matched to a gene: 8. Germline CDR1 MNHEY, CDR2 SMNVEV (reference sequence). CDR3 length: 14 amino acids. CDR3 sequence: CASGSSGRFNEQFF. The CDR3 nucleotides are TGTGCCAGCGGGTCTAGCGGGAGATTTAATGAGCAGTTCTTC.

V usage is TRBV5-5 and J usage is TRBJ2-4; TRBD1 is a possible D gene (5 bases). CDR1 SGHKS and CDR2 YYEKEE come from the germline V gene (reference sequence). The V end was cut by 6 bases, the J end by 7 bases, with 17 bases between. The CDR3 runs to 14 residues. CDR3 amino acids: CASTTGRALNIQYF. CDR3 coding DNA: TGTGCCAGCACCACAGGCAGGGCCTTGAACATTCAGTACTTC.

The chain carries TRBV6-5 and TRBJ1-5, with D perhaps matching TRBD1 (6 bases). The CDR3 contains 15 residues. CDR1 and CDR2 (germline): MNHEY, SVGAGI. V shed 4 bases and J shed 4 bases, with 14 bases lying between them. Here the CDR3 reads CASSFTGQSNQPQHF. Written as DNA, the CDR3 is TGTGCCAGCAGTTTTACAGGACAGTCAAATCAGCCCCAGCATTTT.

Here the CDR3 DNA reads TGTGCCAGCCACCGGGTGGACTCCTACGAGCAGTACTTC. As protein: CASHRVDSYEQYF. This sequence joins TRBV27 and TRBJ2-7; D unresolved. The V end was cut by 8 bases, the J end by 0 bases, with 11 bases between. This CDR3 is built from 13 residues. Germline V lookup: CDR1 MNHEY, CDR2 SMNVEV (reference sequence).

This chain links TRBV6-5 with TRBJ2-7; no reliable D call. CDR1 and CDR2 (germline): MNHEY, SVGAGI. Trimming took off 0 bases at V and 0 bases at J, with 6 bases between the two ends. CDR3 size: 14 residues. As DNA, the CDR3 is TGTGCCAGCAGTTACTCTCGCGGCTCCTACGAGCAGTACTTC. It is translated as CASSYSRGSYEQYF.

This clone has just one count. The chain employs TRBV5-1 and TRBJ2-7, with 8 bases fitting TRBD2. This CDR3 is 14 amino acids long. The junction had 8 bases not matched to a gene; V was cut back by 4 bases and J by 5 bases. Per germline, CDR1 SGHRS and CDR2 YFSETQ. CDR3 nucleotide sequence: TGCGCCAGCAGCCCCGGGGGGGAGTGGAACGAGCAGTACTTC. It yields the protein CASSPGGEWNEQYF.

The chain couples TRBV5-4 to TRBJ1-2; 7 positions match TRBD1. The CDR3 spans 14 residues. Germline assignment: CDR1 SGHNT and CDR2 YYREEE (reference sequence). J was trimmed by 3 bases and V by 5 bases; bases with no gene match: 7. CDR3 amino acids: CASRGTGVDYGYTF. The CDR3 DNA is TGTGCCAGCAGAGGAACAGGGGTTGACTATGGCTACACCTTC.

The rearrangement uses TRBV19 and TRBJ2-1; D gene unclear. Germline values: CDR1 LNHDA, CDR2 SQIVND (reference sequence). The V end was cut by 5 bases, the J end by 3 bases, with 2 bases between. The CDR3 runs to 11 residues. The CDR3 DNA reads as TGTGCCAGTAGTCTCTACAATGAGCAGTTCTTC. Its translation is CASSLYNEQFF.

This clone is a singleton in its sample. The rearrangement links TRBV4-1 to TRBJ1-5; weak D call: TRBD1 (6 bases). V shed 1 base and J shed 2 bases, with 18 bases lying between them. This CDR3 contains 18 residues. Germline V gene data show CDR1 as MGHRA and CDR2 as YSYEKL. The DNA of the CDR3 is TGCGCCAGCAGCCAAGCAACCCACCGACAGGATCGCAATCAGCCCCAGCATTTT. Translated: CASSQATHRQDRNQPQHF.

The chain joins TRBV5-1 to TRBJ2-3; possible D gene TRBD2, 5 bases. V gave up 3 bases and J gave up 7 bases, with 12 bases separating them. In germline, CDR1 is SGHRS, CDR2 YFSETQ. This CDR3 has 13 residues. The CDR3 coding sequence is TGCGCCAGCAGCTGGACTTACCGTTATACGCAGTATTTT. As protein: CASSWTYRYTQYF.

CDR3 in amino acids: CASIGGGTWEQYF. The CDR3 DNA reads as TGTGCCAGCATCGGGGGGGGGACTTGGGAGCAGTACTTC. J is TRBJ2-7 and V is TRBV2; 8 nucleotides match TRBD2. J lost 7 bases, V lost 7 bases, and 9 bases had no gene match. The germline V gene encodes CDR1 SNHLY and CDR2 FYNNEI. The CDR3 length is 13 residues.

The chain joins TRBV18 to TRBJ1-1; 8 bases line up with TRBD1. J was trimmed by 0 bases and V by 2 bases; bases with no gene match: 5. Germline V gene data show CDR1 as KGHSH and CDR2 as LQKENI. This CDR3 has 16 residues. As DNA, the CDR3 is TGTGCCAGCTCACCATGGGACAGGCGACTGAACACTGAAGCTTTCTTT. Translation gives CASSPWDRRLNTEAFF.

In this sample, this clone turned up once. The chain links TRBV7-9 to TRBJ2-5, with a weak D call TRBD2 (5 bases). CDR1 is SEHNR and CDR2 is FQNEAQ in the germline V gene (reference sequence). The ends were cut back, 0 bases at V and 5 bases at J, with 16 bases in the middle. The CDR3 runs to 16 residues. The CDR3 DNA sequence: TGTGCCAGCAGCTTAGCTACGGGGTTTCGGCGCGAGACCCAGTACTTC. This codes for CASSLATGFRRETQYF.